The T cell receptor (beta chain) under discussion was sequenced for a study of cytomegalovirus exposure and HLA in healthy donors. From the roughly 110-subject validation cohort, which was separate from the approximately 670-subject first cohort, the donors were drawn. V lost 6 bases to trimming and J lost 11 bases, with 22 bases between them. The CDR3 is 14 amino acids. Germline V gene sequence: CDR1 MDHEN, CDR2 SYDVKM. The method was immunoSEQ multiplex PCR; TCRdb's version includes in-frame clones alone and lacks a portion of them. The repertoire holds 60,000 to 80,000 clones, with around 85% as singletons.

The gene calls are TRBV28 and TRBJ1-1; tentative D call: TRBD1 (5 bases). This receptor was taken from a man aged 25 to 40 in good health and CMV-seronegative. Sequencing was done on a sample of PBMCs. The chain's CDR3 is CASRGTLEFRDAFF. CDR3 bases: TGTGCCAGCAGGGGGACTTTAGAGTTCAGAGACGCTTTCTTT.